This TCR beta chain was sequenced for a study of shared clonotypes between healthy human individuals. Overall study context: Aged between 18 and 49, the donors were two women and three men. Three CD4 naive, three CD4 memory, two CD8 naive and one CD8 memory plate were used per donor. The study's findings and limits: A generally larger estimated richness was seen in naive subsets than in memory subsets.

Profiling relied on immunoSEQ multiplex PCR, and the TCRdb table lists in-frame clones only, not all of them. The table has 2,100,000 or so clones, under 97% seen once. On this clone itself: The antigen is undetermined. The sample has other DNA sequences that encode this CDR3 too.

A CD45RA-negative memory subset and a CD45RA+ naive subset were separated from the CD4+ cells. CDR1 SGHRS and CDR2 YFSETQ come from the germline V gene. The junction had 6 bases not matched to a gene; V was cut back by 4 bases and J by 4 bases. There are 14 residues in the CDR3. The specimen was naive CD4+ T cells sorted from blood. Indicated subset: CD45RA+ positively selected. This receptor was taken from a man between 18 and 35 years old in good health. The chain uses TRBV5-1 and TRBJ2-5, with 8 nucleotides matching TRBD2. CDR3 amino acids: CASSPGGPGETQYF. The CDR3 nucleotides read TGCGCCAGCAGCCCGGGGGGGCCAGGAGAGACCCAGTACTTC.